These 12 T cell receptor beta chains came from one sample sequenced in a study of shared clonotypes between healthy human individuals. Repertoires were generated with immunoSEQ multiplex PCR, while TCRdb's copy carries only in-frame clones and drops some. The table records over a million clones, approximately 96% of them present only once. Input material: naive CD4+ T cells sorted from blood. Stated subset: CD45RA+ positively selected. Receptors originate from a man aged 30-40 years in good health.

The V and J genes are TRBV9 and TRBJ1-4; perhaps TRBD1 as D (6 bases). There are 13 residues in the CDR3. V lost 4 bases to trimming and J lost 5 bases, with 9 bases between them. The germline V gene has CDR1 SGDLS and CDR2 YYNGEE. In DNA form, the CDR3 reads TGTGCCAGCAGCAGGGGGGGAAATGAAAAACTGTTTTTT. Translated, it gives CASSRGGNEKLFF. The whole variable domain, remainder taken from reference TRBV9 and TRBJ1-4, is DSGVTQTPKHLITATGQRVTLRCSPRSGDLSVYWYQQSLDQGLQFLIQYYNGEERAKGNILERFSAQQFPDLHSELNLSSLELGDSALYFCASSRGGNEKLFFGSGTQLSVL.

This clone was counted a single time. The chain employs TRBV27 and TRBJ2-5, with D possibly being TRBD1 (6 bases). CDR3 length equals 16 residues. With 4 bases removed from V and 3 bases from J, the gap between germline ends came to 18 bases. From germline, CDR1 is MNHEY and CDR2 SMNVEV (reference sequence). CDR3 nucleotide sequence: TGTGCCAGCAGTTATCGATGGGGGCAGGGGAAAGAGACCCAGTACTTC. Translating it yields CASSYRWGQGKETQYF.

The CDR3 bases are TGTGCCAGCAGCCTGCGTCCTAGCGGGAGGGGCGGGGAGCTGTTTTTT. Translation gives CASSLRPSGRGGELFF. The chain carries TRBV13 and TRBJ2-2, with TRBD2 identical over 12 bases. Germline V lookup: CDR1 PRHDT, CDR2 FYEKMQ (reference sequence). Trimming cost V 5 bases and J 7 bases; bases outside gene matches: 8. There are 16 residues in the CDR3.

This rearrangement joins TRBV19 to TRBJ1-2, with D possibly TRBD1 on 6 matching bases. The CDR3 runs to 15 residues. In germline, CDR1 is LNHDA, CDR2 SQIVND (reference sequence). V lost 5 bases, J lost 4 bases, and 17 bases lay in between. DNA of the CDR3: TGTGCCAGTAGTGAGGACAGCTGGGTCAGCTATGGCTACACCTTC. Translated: CASSEDSWVSYGYTF.

This sequence joins TRBV7-6 and TRBJ2-3; the D is unclear. This CDR3 contains 12 residues. Germline assignment: CDR1 SGHVS and CDR2 FNYEAQ. The V end was cut by 3 bases, the J end by 4 bases, with 5 bases between. The CDR3 region has the DNA TGTGCCAGCAGCTTTAGAGCAGATACGCAGTATTTT. This codes for CASSFRADTQYF.

V and J are TRBV25-1 and TRBJ2-5; D remains ambiguous. This CDR3 comprises 13 residues. V was trimmed by 1 base and J by 4 bases, leaving 7 bases between them. Germline V lookup: CDR1 MGHDK, CDR2 SYGVNS. The CDR3 DNA is TGTGCCAGCAGTGAATTCGGCTCAGAGACCCAGTACTTC. Amino acids: CASSEFGSETQYF.

The chain has TRBV30 and TRBJ2-3, with D possibly matching TRBD2 (6 bases). V dropped 2 bases and J dropped 2 bases, with 14 bases sitting between them. The germline gives CDR1 GTSNPN, CDR2 SVGIG (reference sequence). CDR3 size: 15 residues. CDR3 sequence: CAWSTSSWATDTQYF. In DNA, the CDR3 is TGTGCCTGGAGTACTAGCTCGTGGGCCACAGATACGCAGTATTTT.

This chain links TRBV11-2 with TRBJ2-1, with TRBD2 matching 13 bases. Germline CDR1 SGHAT, CDR2 FQNNGV. V was clipped by 5 bases and J by 5 bases; unmatched bases: 12. The CDR3 loop spans 18 amino acids. DNA of the CDR3: TGTGCCAGCAGCCAGGGGAAACTAGCGGGAGGGCCCCACAATGAGCAGTTCTTC. Its protein is CASSQGKLAGGPHNEQFF.

The genes are TRBV6-5 and TRBJ1-4; 7 bases fit TRBD1. This CDR3 region has 15 residues. Germline V gives CDR1 MNHEY, CDR2 SVGAGI. V trimming: 2 bases; J trimming: 5 bases; junction bases outside the gene matches: 5. The CDR3 coding sequence is TGTGCCAGCAGTTACCAGGGGGTGAGAAATGAAAAACTGTTTTTT. Protein product: CASSYQGVRNEKLFF.

The gene calls are TRBV2 and TRBJ2-1, with 7 bases matching TRBD1. The CDR3 has 17 residues. V lost 5 bases and J lost 3; bases outside the gene matches: 13. Germline CDR1 reads SNHLY; CDR2 reads FYNNEI. The CDR3 DNA reads TGTGCCAGCAGTACCCGACAGGGACGCGATTTCTACAATGAGCAGTTCTTC. Residues: CASSTRQGRDFYNEQFF.

This chain connects TRBV7-8 to TRBJ2-6, with unresolved D. V lost 5 bases, J lost 2 bases, and 16 bases lay in between. Germline values: CDR1 SGHVS, CDR2 FQNEAQ. This CDR3 comprises 17 residues. Here the CDR3 DNA reads TGTGCCAGCAGCCACTCCCGAATCCCCACTGGGGCCAACGTCCTGACTTTC. Encoded protein: CASSHSRIPTGANVLTF.

This chain uses TRBV5-1 with TRBJ2-3, with a tentative D call TRBD2 (5 bases). Germline CDR1 SGHRS, CDR2 YFSETQ. V shed 5 bases and J shed 2 bases, with 12 bases lying between them. This CDR3 has 14 residues. CDR3 amino acids: CASSSGIFTDTQYF. In DNA form, the CDR3 reads TGCGCCAGCAGTTCCGGGATTTTCACAGATACGCAGTATTTT.